Listed below are T cell receptor beta chains from one sample, sequenced in a study of neoadjuvant anti-PD-1 for oral cavity cancer. Measured with immunoSEQ multiplex PCR; TCRdb has only the in-frame clones, and not every one. Seen here are roughly 12,000 clones, around 69% observed once, and the top ten hold around 6.8%. This specimen was tumor tissue, taken before nivolumab (anti-PD-1) treatment. These receptors were collected from a person aged 40-85 years with oral cavity squamous cell carcinoma. The donor label of this sample is uncertain. CDR3s include the opening cysteine and the closing phenylalanine or tryptophan. The D gene is left open where the match is weak. Not every row has a clone size; where given, it reads once, few, many or a size class.

j_call | clone_size | v_call | d_call | cdr3_nt | cdr3_aa
TRBJ1-5 | few | TRBV19 | TRBD1 | TGTGCCAGTAGTATGAGAGGACAGGGAAATCAGCCCCAGCATTTT | CASSMRGQGNQPQHF
TRBJ1-5 | . | TRBV30 | . | TGTGCCTGGAGCTCTTCGTGGGGAAATAGCAATCAGCCCCAGCATTTT | CAWSSSWGNSNQPQHF
TRBJ1-1 | . | TRBV19 | . | TGTGCCAGTAGTTCTGGGGAAAAGAACACTGAAGCTTTCTTT | CASSSGEKNTEAFF
TRBJ2-7 | . | TRBV10-3 | . | TGTGCCATCAGTGGTTCGTTAGGGGAGCAGTACTTC | CAISGSLGEQYF
TRBJ2-2 | . | TRBV11-3 | TRBD1 | TGTGCCAGCAGCCGGGACAGGGGAAGAAGGGCGAACACCGGGGAGCTGTTTTTT | CASSRDRGRRANTGELFF
TRBJ1-1 | . | TRBV7-2 | TRBD1 | TGTGCCAGCAGCTTAGGTCAGGGGGCCATGAACACTGAAGCTTTCTTT | CASSLGQGAMNTEAFF
TRBJ1-1 | . | TRBV6-1 | TRBD1 | TGTGCCAGCGGGACGGACAGGACGAGGACTGAAGCTTTCTTT | CASGTDRTRTEAFF
TRBJ2-1 | . | TRBV15 | . | TGTGCCACCAGCAGAGGCAGGACACCAAGCTCCTACAATGAGCAGTTCTTC | CATSRGRTPSSYNEQFF
TRBJ1-1 | . | TRBV19 | . | TGTGCCAGTAAGGTGCAGGGAACAAACACTGAAGCTTTCTTT | CASKVQGTNTEAFF
TRBJ2-3 | . | TRBV30 | . | TGTGCCTGGAGATTCGAGGGACTCCGGGGCGGGAATACGCAGTATTTT | CAWRFEGLRGGNTQYF
TRBJ1-6 | . | TRBV10-2 | TRBD1 | TGCGCCAGCACTCCGAGGACAGGGAATTCACCCCTCCACTTT | CASTPRTGNSPLHF
TRBJ1-1 | . | TRBV5-1 | . | TGCGCCAGCAGCTTGGCAGGGGCTTCGAACACTGAAGCTTTCTTT | CASSLAGASNTEAFF
TRBJ2-2 | . | TRBV19 | TRBD1 | TGTGCCAGTAGTAGGACAGGGACGAACACCGGGGAGCTGTTTTTT | CASSRTGTNTGELFF
TRBJ2-3 | . | TRBV7-9 | TRBD2 | TGTGCCAGCAGCTTAGGGACTAGCGGGATGACAGATACGCAGTATTTT | CASSLGTSGMTDTQYF
TRBJ2-5 | . | TRBV12-5 | . | TGTGCTAGTGCCTCTTCGGGGGCGAGGTCTCGGACCCAGTACTTC | CASASSGARSRTQYF
TRBJ2-3 | . | TRBV10-3 | . | TGTGCCATCAGTAGGGCGGGGCCCGACACAGATACGCAGTATTTT | CAISRAGPDTDTQYF
TRBJ2-3 | . | TRBV2 | TRBD2 | TGTGCCAGCAGTGAAGCGGCGGGGGGGCCAGATACGCAGTATTTT | CASSEAAGGPDTQYF
TRBJ2-2 | . | TRBV19 | . | TGTGCCAGTAGTACATCCGGGACAACCCTGGGAGGGGAGCTGTTTTTT | CASSTSGTTLGGELFF
TRBJ1-5 | . | TRBV2 | TRBD1 | TGTGCCAGCAGGGGACAGGGAAATCAGCCCCAGCATTTT | CASRGQGNQPQHF
TRBJ2-5 | few | TRBV11-2 | TRBD1 | TGTGCCAGCAGCTCGGACAGGGGAGAGACCCAGTACTTC | CASSSDRGETQYF
TRBJ2-1 | . | TRBV30 | TRBD2 | TGTGCCTGGAGTGTAATACTAGCGGGAGTCAACAATGAGCAGTTCTTC | CAWSVILAGVNNEQFF
TRBJ2-7 | . | TRBV6-6 | . | TGTGCCAGCAGTTCTCCCGCATCCTACGAGCAGTACTTC | CASSSPASYEQYF
TRBJ2-1 | . | TRBV7-2 | . | TGTGCCAGCAGCCACCCAAGGGGCGATGAGCAGTTCTTC | CASSHPRGDEQFF
TRBJ2-3 | . | TRBV15 | . | TGTGCCACCAGCAGAGATCTAAGGGATACGCAGTATTTT | CATSRDLRDTQYF
TRBJ1-5 | . | TRBV30 | . | TGTGCCTGGAGTGTCCGTGGGGGCAATCAGCCCCAGCATTTT | CAWSVRGGNQPQHF
TRBJ2-7 | . | TRBV27 | . | TGTGCCAGCAGTTTTTCGCGGATTCCCTACGAGCAGTACTTC | CASSFSRIPYEQYF
TRBJ2-5 | once | TRBV29-1 | . | TGCAGCGTTGAAGGACAGTGGCGGAGGCGGGAGGGACAGGCTATTGAGACCCAGTACTTC | CSVEGQWRRREGQAIETQYF
TRBJ1-5 | few | TRBV2 | . | TGTGCCAGCAGTGTCGGCGAGTCTGGCAATCAGCCCCAGCATTTT | CASSVGESGNQPQHF
TRBJ1-2 | . | TRBV9 | . | TGTGCCAGCAGCCCACCACAGGGACTCAACTATGGCTACACCTTC | CASSPPQGLNYGYTF
TRBJ2-3 | . | TRBV11-1 | . | TGTGCCAGCAGCCCCGGGACGGATAGCACAGATACGCAGTATTTT | CASSPGTDSTDTQYF
TRBJ2-1 | . | TRBV6-1 | TRBD2 | TGTGCCGGGTGGGAGGGTAATGAGCAGTTCTTC | CAGWEGNEQFF
TRBJ2-2 | . | TRBV10-3 | . | TGTGCCATCAGTGAGTCGGGGATTGGCGGGGAGCTGTTTTTT | CAISESGIGGELFF
TRBJ2-3 | . | TRBV6-6 | TRBD2 | TGTGCCAGCAGCGGGACTAGCGTGAGCACAGATACGCAGTATTTT | CASSGTSVSTDTQYF
TRBJ2-1 | . | TRBV29-1 | TRBD2 | TGCAGCGGTAGCGGGGGGGCTTACAATGAGCAGTTCTTC | CSGSGGAYNEQFF
TRBJ1-5 | . | TRBV25-1 | . | TGTGCCAGCAGTGAACCCGGGAAGGCTCAGCCCCAGCATTTT | CASSEPGKAQPQHF
TRBJ1-1 | few | TRBV7-2 | . | TGTGCCAGCAGCTTAAGGGTCACTGAAGCTTTCTTT | CASSLRVTEAFF
TRBJ1-1 | . | TRBV11-3 | TRBD1 | TGTGCCAGCAGTTGGGACAGGGGAAGTGAAGCTTTCTTT | CASSWDRGSEAFF
TRBJ2-2 | few | TRBV5-1 | . | TGCGCCAGCAGCTTCGACGGAGCGAACACCGGGGAGCTGTTTTTT | CASSFDGANTGELFF
TRBJ2-6 | . | TRBV27 | . | TGTGCCAGCAGTTTAAATATCATATTAGGGTTTTCTGGGGCCAACGTCCTGACTTTC | CASSLNIILGFSGANVLTF
TRBJ2-1 | . | TRBV7-2 | . | TGTGCCAGCAGCTCCCAGCGGTACAATGAGCAGTTCTTC | CASSSQRYNEQFF
TRBJ1-6 | once | TRBV14 | . | TGTGCCAGCAGCCAAGATGCCGGGGTTAATTCACCCCTCCACTTT | CASSQDAGVNSPLHF